These 9 T cell receptor beta chains came from one sample sequenced in a study of beta chain features in type 1 diabetes. Expressed TCRB transcripts were sequenced after all isolated RNA was converted to cDNA. Measured with immunoSEQ multiplex PCR; TCRdb has only the in-frame clones, and not every one. The table shows about 150,000 clones, with just over 9% occurring only once. The source material was central memory CD4+ T cells from blood. Receptor source: a woman aged 18-29 years in good health.

The chain carries TRBV5-1 and TRBJ1-3; TRBD1 is a possible D gene (6 bases). V was cut by 4 bases and J by 7 bases, with 15 bases left in between. The CDR3 sequence is 14 residues long. The germline V gene has CDR1 SGHRS and CDR2 YFSETQ. The CDR3 DNA is TGCGCCAGCAGCGTGGGGACAAGCGACAACACCATATATTTT. Translated: CASSVGTSDNTIYF.

This clone was picked up a small number of times. The CDR3 DNA follows: TGTGCCAGCAGCTTAAGTGGGCGGGCAAACAATGAGCAGTTCTTC. This encodes CASSLSGRANNEQFF. This chain connects TRBV7-3 to TRBJ2-1; D is possibly TRBD2 (5 bases). V was pared by 1 base and J by 5 bases, with 12 bases between. The CDR3 is made up of 15 amino acids. Germline assignment: CDR1 SGHTA and CDR2 FQGTGA. The variable domain in full, completed from reference TRBV7-3 and TRBJ2-1, reads GAGVSQTPSNKVTEKGKYVELRCDPISGHTALYWYRQSLGQGPEFLIYFQGTGAADDSGLPNDRFFAVRPEGSVSTLKIQRTERGDSAVYLCASSLSGRANNEQFFGPGTRLTVL.

This clone showed up just a few times. This chain connects TRBV18 to TRBJ1-2, with 9 bases that match TRBD1. J was trimmed by 8 bases and V by 6 bases; bases with no gene match: 16. The length of the CDR3 is 16 residues. From germline, CDR1 is KGHSH and CDR2 LQKENI. The CDR3 DNA follows: TGTGCCAGCTCCCCGGAGGCCACAGGGGGCGCAAGAGGCTACACCTTC. The encoded protein is CASSPEATGGARGYTF.

The V call is TRBV5-1, the J call TRBJ2-3, with a weak D call TRBD1 (5 bases). Germline V CDR1 and CDR2: SGHRS, YFSETQ. Trimming took 0 bases from V and 0 from J, leaving 11 bases between them. CDR3 size: 16 residues. The CDR3: CASSLAAGPSTDTQYF. The CDR3 DNA reads TGCGCCAGCAGCTTGGCTGCAGGGCCTAGCACAGATACGCAGTATTTT.

The CDR3 coding sequence is TGCGCCAGCAGCCAAGATTACACGGTGACTTCCTACGAGCAGTACTTC. Protein: CASSQDYTVTSYEQYF. V usage is TRBV4-3 and J usage is TRBJ2-7, with unresolved D. CDR3 length equals 16 residues. V lost 0 bases and J 1 base, leaving 13 bases between the germline ends. CDR1 is LGHNA, CDR2 YSLEER, per germline.

This chain links TRBV18 with TRBJ1-5; D is undetermined. The ends were cut back, 5 bases at V and 0 bases at J, with 5 bases in the middle. Germline CDR1 KGHSH, CDR2 LQKENI. The length of the CDR3 is 13 residues. The CDR3 sequence is CASSSYSNQPQHF. Written as DNA, the CDR3 is TGTGCCAGCTCATCTTATAGCAATCAGCCCCAGCATTTT.

This clone has a handful of counts. The V call is TRBV7-2, the J call TRBJ2-6; D is perhaps TRBD2 (5 bases). V was trimmed by 3 bases and J by 2 bases, leaving 8 bases between them. The CDR3 runs to 15 residues. Germline V gene data show CDR1 as SGHTA and CDR2 as FQGNSA. DNA for the CDR3: TGTGCCAGCAGCTTCAGCGGCACTGGGGCCAACGTCCTGACTTTC. It specifies CASSFSGTGANVLTF. Looking up the rest from reference TRBV7-2 and TRBJ2-6 gives the full variable domain: GAGVSQSPSNKVTEKGKDVELRCDPISGHTALYWYRQSLGQGLEFLIYFQGNSAPDKSGLPSDRFSAERTGGSVSTLTIQRTQQEDSAVYLCASSFSGTGANVLTFGAGSRLTVL.

This rearrangement joins TRBV2 to TRBJ2-3; D may be TRBD2 (6 bases). This CDR3 is 14 amino acids long. Germline V gene sequence: CDR1 SNHLY, CDR2 FYNNEI. V was pared by 3 bases and J by 4 bases, with 11 bases between. CDR3 sequence: CASSDSSGSDTQYF. CDR3 coding DNA: TGTGCCAGCAGTGACTCCAGCGGGTCAGATACGCAGTATTTT. The entire variable domain, with the rest obtained from reference TRBV2 and TRBJ2-3, is as follows: EPEVTQTPSHQVTQMGQEVILRCVPISNHLYFYWYRQILGQKVEFLVSFYNNEISEKSEIFDDQFSVERPDGSNFTLKIRSTKLEDSAMYFCASSDSSGSDTQYFGPGTRLTVL.

This CDR3 reads CASSPGTSGFNEQFF. For the CDR3, the DNA is TGCGCCAGCAGCCCGGGGACTAGCGGGTTCAATGAGCAGTTCTTC. This chain links TRBV5-1 with TRBJ2-1; TRBD2 matches 12 bases. Germline V gives CDR1 SGHRS, CDR2 YFSETQ. V shed 4 bases and J 6 bases; nucleotides not matched to a gene: 5. The CDR3 is 15 amino acids. Using reference TRBV5-1 and TRBJ2-1 for the parts outside the CDR3, the full variable domain is KAGVTQTPRYLIKTRGQQVTLSCSPISGHRSVSWYQQTPGQGLQFLFEYFSETQRNKGNFPGRFSGRQFSNSRSEMNVSTLELGDSALYLCASSPGTSGFNEQFFGPGTRLTVL.